The 24 T cell receptor beta chains given below trace back to one sample, sequenced in a study of shared clonotypes between healthy human individuals. Naive CD8 cells lacked CD45RO, underwent positive selection for CCR7 and left out terminally differentiated effector memory CD45RA+ cells. TCRdb's table, derived via immunoSEQ multiplex PCR, lists solely in-frame clones and lacks some. The data show around 2.1 million clones, with around 93% seen just once and around 1.7% held by the top ten. The sequencing input was naive CD8+ T cells from PBMCs. Receptor source: a young man in good health. Some clones in this sample may be carry-over from other donors' samples.

This clone was detected only once. The same CDR3 arises from other DNA sequences in this sample as well. The V call is TRBV4-1, the J call TRBJ2-7; unclear D gene. V was shortened by 4 bases and J by 3 bases, with 10 bases between the two germline ends. This CDR3 region has 13 residues. The germline V gene has CDR1 MGHRA and CDR2 YSYEKL. CDR3 nucleotides: TGCGCCAGCAGCCCCCCCGGGTACTACGAGCAGTACTTC. Translated, it gives CASSPPGYYEQYF.

The V gene is TRBV28, the J gene TRBJ2-7; D perhaps matches TRBD1 (5 bases). Germline V gene sequence: CDR1 MDHEN, CDR2 SYDVKM. CDR3 length: 14 amino acids. V dropped 0 bases and J dropped 6 bases, with 12 bases sitting between them. The CDR3 DNA sequence: TGTGCCAGCAGTTTATGGCAGGGTCTGAGCGAGCAGTACTTC. It translates to CASSLWQGLSEQYF.

The rearrangement joins TRBV5-6 to TRBJ2-7; tentative D call: TRBD1 (5 bases). CDR3 size: 15 residues. V lost 4 bases and J lost 0, with 14 bases in between. Germline CDR1 reads SGHDT; CDR2 reads YYEEEE. Here the CDR3 reads CASSGNWTPSYEQYF. As DNA, the CDR3 is TGTGCCAGCAGCGGGAATTGGACACCCTCCTACGAGCAGTACTTC.

As DNA, the CDR3 is TGTGCCAGCAGCCCGCCGGGACATGGTGGTGAAGCTTTCTTT. Its protein is CASSPPGHGGEAFF. The chain couples TRBV27 to TRBJ1-1, with D possibly being TRBD1 (6 bases). Trimming removed 6 bases at V and 7 bases at J, with 18 bases between. Germline V lookup: CDR1 MNHEY, CDR2 SMNVEV (reference sequence). CDR3 length equals 14 residues.

The rearrangement joins TRBV5-1 to TRBJ1-2; 9 bases agree with TRBD1. V lost 4 bases and J lost 2; bases outside the gene matches: 12. The CDR3 covers 17 residues. Germline-derived CDR1 and CDR2 are SGHRS and YFSETQ. CDR3 bases: TGCGCCAGCAGCGGAGGGACAGGGCCCCAAATAAACTATGGCTACACCTTC. Amino acids: CASSGGTGPQINYGYTF. The variable domain in full, completed from reference TRBV5-1 and TRBJ1-2, reads KAGVTQTPRYLIKTRGQQVTLSCSPISGHRSVSWYQQTPGQGLQFLFEYFSETQRNKGNFPGRFSGRQFSNSRSEMNVSTLELGDSALYLCASSGGTGPQINYGYTFGSGTRLTVV.

As concerns this clone: The sample contains more than one DNA sequence encoding this CDR3. The rearrangement joins TRBV27 to TRBJ2-7; 7 positions agree with TRBD2. Trimming removed 3 bases from V and 6 bases from J; junction bases left unmatched: 2. Germline lookup yields CDR1 MNHEY and CDR2 SMNVEV (reference sequence). CDR3 length: 12 amino acids. As DNA, the CDR3 is TGTGCCAGCAGTTTGGGAGGGGTCGAGCAGTACTTC. It is translated as CASSLGGVEQYF.

DNA for the CDR3: TGTGCCAGCAGCCTCCCGCACGGAAGCTCCTACGAGCAGTACTTC. This translates into CASSLPHGSSYEQYF. This chain links TRBV11-2 with TRBJ2-7; unclear D gene. CDR1 is SGHAT, CDR2 FQNNGV, per germline. Trimming took off 5 bases at V and 0 bases at J, with 14 bases between the two ends. The length of the CDR3 is 15 residues.

The chain links TRBV5-5 to TRBJ1-1; 10 bases align to TRBD1. The CDR3 length is 16 residues. From germline, CDR1 is SGHKS and CDR2 YYEKEE (reference sequence). V lost 4 bases and J lost 1; bases outside the gene matches: 7. CDR3 DNA: TGTGCCAGCAGCATGTCCCGGGACAGGGGGAACACTGAAGCTTTCTTT. Protein sequence: CASSMSRDRGNTEAFF. The whole variable domain, filled in from reference TRBV5-5 and TRBJ1-1, reads DAGVTQSPTHLIKTRGQQVTLRCSPISGHKSVSWYQQVLGQGPQFIFQYYEKEERGRGNFPDRFSARQFPNYSSELNVNALLLGDSALYLCASSMSRDRGNTEAFFGQGTRLTVV.

The V gene is TRBV7-9, the J gene TRBJ2-1, with 12 bases aligning to TRBD2. The germline V gene encodes CDR1 SEHNR and CDR2 FQNEAQ (reference sequence). J gave up 2 bases and V 4 bases, and 12 bases lay outside the gene matches. CDR3 length equals 19 residues. The CDR3 DNA follows: TGTGCCAGCAGCTCAACTGGGCTAGCGGGAGGGGTCCCCTACAATGAGCAGTTCTTC. Amino acid sequence: CASSSTGLAGGVPYNEQFF. Full variable domain (outside the CDR3, taken from reference TRBV7-9 and TRBJ2-1): DTGVSQNPRHKITKRGQNVTFRCDPISEHNRLYWYRQTLGQGPEFLTYFQNEAQLEKSRLLSDRFSAERPKGSFSTLEIQRTEQGDSAMYLCASSSTGLAGGVPYNEQFFGPGTRLTVL.

The rearrangement links TRBV29-1 to TRBJ1-1; D is uncertain. V was trimmed by 8 bases and J by 2 bases, leaving 15 bases between them. The germline gives CDR1 SQVTM, CDR2 ANQGSEA. This CDR3 comprises 13 residues. In DNA form, the CDR3 reads TGCAGCATCCCAATCCGTGGAAACACTGAAGCTTTCTTT. Translation gives CSIPIRGNTEAFF.

This chain's CDR3 is CASSVYKGGTWAGTDTQYF. CDR3 DNA sequence: TGTGCCAGCAGTGTATATAAGGGGGGGACTTGGGCTGGCACAGATACGCAGTATTTT. This chain links TRBV2 with TRBJ2-3; D is possibly TRBD2 (7 bases). This CDR3 comprises 19 residues. The V gene lost 4 bases and the J gene lost 1 base, with 24 bases spanning the gap. The V gene's germline CDR1 is SNHLY and CDR2 FYNNEI.

This rearrangement joins TRBV5-1 to TRBJ2-1, with a possible D match to TRBD1 (5 bases). V was trimmed by 0 bases and J by 8 bases, leaving 15 bases between them. Looked up from germline, CDR1 is SGHRS and CDR2 is YFSETQ. The CDR3 sequence is 15 residues long. CDR3 coding DNA: TGCGCCAGCAGCTTGGAGGCTAGGGGCGCAGATGAGCAGTTCTTC. Amino acids: CASSLEARGADEQFF.

The V and J genes are TRBV7-9 and TRBJ2-2; 11 bases map to TRBD1. The ends lost 4 bases at V and 6 bases at J; junction bases unmatched: 1. The CDR3 is made up of 14 amino acids. Germline V gives CDR1 SEHNR, CDR2 FQNEAQ (reference sequence). CDR3 residues: CASSSGQGAGELFF. The CDR3 DNA reads as TGTGCCAGCAGCTCGGGACAGGGGGCCGGGGAGCTGTTTTTT.

The V gene is TRBV7-6, the J gene TRBJ2-5; TRBD1 agrees at 10 bases. There are 15 residues in the CDR3. V shed 7 bases and J 3 bases; nucleotides not matched to a gene: 8. The germline CDR1 and CDR2 sequences are SGHVS and FNYEAQ. CDR3 nucleotides: TGTGCCAGCACCCCCGGGACAGGGGTAAAAGAGACCCAGTACTTC. Translating it yields CASTPGTGVKETQYF.

CDR3 protein: CASRNTGENIQYF. CDR3 nucleotide sequence: TGTGCCAGTAGAAATACAGGGGAAAACATTCAGTACTTC. This rearrangement joins TRBV19 to TRBJ2-4; 7 bases align to TRBD1. J lost 5 bases, V lost 6 bases, and 4 bases had no gene match. CDR3 length: 13 residues. CDR1 and CDR2 (germline): LNHDA, SQIVND (reference sequence).

The rearrangement links TRBV6-5 to TRBJ2-1, with a weak D call TRBD2 (5 bases). Trimming left V 2 bases short and J 7 bases short, with 12 bases between. Germline V lookup: CDR1 MNHEY, CDR2 SVGAGI. The CDR3 sequence is 14 residues long. As DNA, the CDR3 is TGTGCCAGCAGTTACGGCGAATGGAGGAATGAGCAGTTCTTC. It yields the protein CASSYGEWRNEQFF.

The V gene is TRBV28, the J gene TRBJ1-1, with 7 bases matching TRBD1. V lost 5 bases to trimming and J lost 3 bases; unmatched junction nucleotides: 6. Germline V gene data show CDR1 as MDHEN and CDR2 as SYDVKM. The CDR3 is 14 amino acids. CDR3 in DNA: TGTGCCAGCAGTCGACGCGACAGGGACACTGAAGCTTTCTTT. Translation: CASSRRDRDTEAFF.

The chain combines TRBV12-5 with TRBJ1-2; D is unresolved. Trimming took off 1 base at V and 5 bases at J, with 17 bases between the two ends. The CDR3 is 16 amino acids. Germline V gene sequence: CDR1 LGHNT, CDR2 FRNRAP. CDR3: CASGLDSLDGVYGYTF. The CDR3 DNA is TGTGCTAGTGGTTTGGACTCGCTTGACGGGGTTTATGGCTACACCTTC.

This chain links TRBV28 with TRBJ2-7, with 11 positions matching TRBD1. Losses at the gene ends were 6 bases for V and 11 bases for J; bases not matched to a gene: 12. The CDR3 runs 14 residues. Per the germline V gene, CDR1 is MDHEN and CDR2 is SYDVKM. CDR3 bases: TGTGCCAGCAGGGGGACAGGGGGAATAGGGTCAGAGTACTTC. It specifies CASRGTGGIGSEYF.

V gene TRBV5-6 combines with J gene TRBJ1-2; D not certain. Germline loops: CDR1 SGHDT, CDR2 YYEEEE. CDR3 length: 13 amino acids. V dropped 5 bases and J dropped 4 bases, with 12 bases sitting between them. CDR3 sequence reads: CASSYGTTYGYTF. The CDR3 DNA is TGTGCCAGCAGTTACGGCACTACCTATGGCTACACCTTC.

In this sample, this clone turned up once. The rearrangement links TRBV5-6 to TRBJ1-3; D is undetermined. This CDR3 contains 14 residues. The V end lost 0 bases, the J end lost 2 bases, and 6 bases lay between the germline ends. Per the germline V gene, CDR1 is SGHDT and CDR2 is YYEEEE. CDR3 coding DNA: TGTGCCAGCAGCTTGGGCAGTGCTGGAAACACCATATATTTT. It codes for CASSLGSAGNTIYF. Supplemented by reference TRBV5-6 and TRBJ1-3, the full variable domain reads DAGVTQSPTHLIKTRGQQVTLRCSPKSGHDTVSWYQQALGQGPQFIFQYYEEEERQRGNFPDRFSGHQFPNYSSELNVNALLLGDSALYLCASSLGSAGNTIYFGEGSWLTVV.

The chain combines TRBV9 with TRBJ2-5, with D perhaps being TRBD1 or TRBD2 (5 bases each). This CDR3 has 15 amino acids. V shed 3 bases and J shed 7 bases, with 19 bases lying between them. Germline V gene data show CDR1 as SGDLS and CDR2 as YYNGEE. The CDR3 protein is CASSDGPGRRPTQYF. The CDR3 coding sequence is TGTGCCAGCAGCGACGGCCCGGGACGACGGCCGACCCAGTACTTC.

V gene TRBV29-1 combines with J gene TRBJ2-1, with 12 bases that match TRBD2. The CDR3 has 16 residues. Germline assignment: CDR1 SQVTM and CDR2 ANQGSEA. V was clipped by 6 bases and J by 9 bases; unmatched bases: 15. The DNA for the CDR3 is TGCAGCGTCCGCACTCTAGCGGGAGGGTTGGCGGCTGAGCAGTTCTTC. Translation gives CSVRTLAGGLAAEQFF.

In nucleotides, the CDR3 is TGTGCCAGCAGTTACGGGCCGGGACTAAAATACAATGAGCAGTTCTTC. Protein product: CASSYGPGLKYNEQFF. V gene TRBV6-5 combines with J gene TRBJ2-1, with 7 positions matching TRBD2. From germline, CDR1 is MNHEY and CDR2 SVGAGI. The CDR3 totals 16 residues. The V segment lost 2 bases and the J segment 4 bases; nucleotides outside the gene matches: 8.